The 28 T cell receptor beta chains below all came from one sample that was sequenced in a study of T cell repertoires in cytomegalovirus infection. The antigens these receptors bind are not known. TCRdb called the reads again in MiXCR, with one record for every CDR3 protein. The sample includes about 220,000 distinct CDR3 sequences, 35% to 45% of them seen just once. The sequencing here drew on CD8+ T cells from cultured PBMCs, taken from culture after CMV antigen stimulation. These receptor sequences come from a human donor in good health (CMV status not recorded). Some clones in this sample may be carry-over from other donors' samples.

The sample holds a few counts of this clonotype. The chain uses TRBV7-9 and TRBJ2-7; no reliable D call. The germline CDR1 and CDR2 sequences are SEHNR and FQNEAQ (reference sequence). The CDR3 runs 12 residues. V dropped 5 bases and J dropped 3 bases, with 8 bases sitting between them. CDR3 region: CASSPDDYEQYF. CDR3 nucleotide sequence: TGTGCCAGCAGCCCAGACGACTACGAGCAGTACTTC.

This chain connects TRBV6-1 to TRBJ2-7, with 8 bases that match TRBD2. CDR1 and CDR2 (germline): MNHNS, SASEGT. The trim removed 8 bases at V and 2 bases at J, leaving 8 bases unmatched. This CDR3 is 14 amino acids long. The chain's CDR3 is CASSGGIKAYEQYF. In DNA, the CDR3 is TGTGCCAGCTCGGGGGGGATTAAGGCCTACGAGCAGTACTTC.

This chain connects TRBV28 to TRBJ1-5; D uncertain. The V and J ends lost 2 bases and 2 bases respectively, with 7 bases between them. Germline CDR1 reads MDHEN; CDR2 reads SYDVKM. There are 14 residues in the CDR3. Here the CDR3 DNA reads TGTGCCAGCAGTTTAAGCACAGGCAATCAGCCCCAGCATTTT. Translating gives CASSLSTGNQPQHF.

The J gene is TRBJ2-3, the V gene TRBV11-1, with 10 nucleotides matching TRBD1. The CDR3 is 16 amino acids. The V gene's germline CDR1 is SGHAT and CDR2 FQDESV (reference sequence). The ends lost 3 bases at V and 0 bases at J; junction bases unmatched: 3. CDR3 DNA: TGTGCCAGCAGCTTCGGGACAGGGGCCAGCACAGATACGCAGTATTTT. Translating gives CASSFGTGASTDTQYF.

The chain has TRBV7-9 and TRBJ2-3, with 7 nucleotides matching TRBD2. CDR3 length: 16 amino acids. In germline, CDR1 is SEHNR, CDR2 FQNEAQ (reference sequence). Losses at the gene ends were 4 bases for V and 2 bases for J; bases not matched to a gene: 9. Here the CDR3 reads CASSSPQSGATDTQYF. Written as DNA, the CDR3 is TGTGCCAGCAGCTCCCCCCAAAGCGGGGCCACAGATACGCAGTATTTT. Complete variable domain (other parts from reference TRBV7-9 and TRBJ2-3): DTGVSQNPRHKITKRGQNVTFRCDPISEHNRLYWYRQTLGQGPEFLTYFQNEAQLEKSRLLSDRFSAERPKGSFSTLEIQRTEQGDSAMYLCASSSPQSGATDTQYFGPGTRLTVL.

The CDR3 region is CASSLRTGQSPNYGYTF. In nucleotides, the CDR3 is TGTGCCAGCAGCCTCCGGACAGGACAATCTCCTAACTATGGCTACACCTTC. The genes are TRBV11-2 and TRBJ1-2, with 7 nucleotides matching TRBD1. The CDR3 totals 17 residues. V lost 5 bases to trimming and J lost 0 bases; unmatched junction nucleotides: 12. Per germline, CDR1 SGHAT and CDR2 FQNNGV.

This clonotype was observed a few times. The chain uses TRBV2 and TRBJ2-7; D is possibly TRBD1 or TRBD2 (5 bases each). Between the trimmed V and J ends, which lost 4 bases and 3 bases, there was a span of 16 bases. The germline gives CDR1 SNHLY, CDR2 FYNNEI. The length of the CDR3 is 15 residues. The CDR3 coding sequence is TGTGCCAGCAGTGCTACAACGGGACCCATCTACGAGCAGTACTTC. Its translation: CASSATTGPIYEQYF.

This clonotype appeared a few times. V gene TRBV20-1 combines with J gene TRBJ2-7; D remains ambiguous. Per germline, CDR1 DFQATT and CDR2 SNEGSKA (reference sequence). Trimming took off 1 base at V and 4 bases at J, with 11 bases between the two ends. The CDR3 spans 13 residues. This CDR3 is CSARGDSRYEQYF. CDR3 DNA: TGCAGTGCTAGAGGAGACTCGCGGTACGAGCAGTACTTC.

The genes are TRBV7-6 and TRBJ2-7; weak D call: TRBD1 (5 bases). Trimming took 2 bases from V and 3 from J, leaving 20 bases between them. Germline V gives CDR1 SGHVS, CDR2 FNYEAQ. CDR3 size: 17 residues. The CDR3 sequence is CASSLRGRRTQSYEQYF. Written as DNA, the CDR3 is TGTGCCAGCAGCTTAAGGGGCAGGCGTACCCAAAGCTACGAGCAGTACTTC.

The V gene is TRBV19, the J gene TRBJ2-1, with a tentative D call TRBD2 (5 bases). Germline V lookup: CDR1 LNHDA, CDR2 SQIVND (reference sequence). The ends were cut back, 4 bases at V and 0 bases at J, with 16 bases in the middle. The CDR3 has 17 amino acids. CDR3 sequence reads: CASSSPPPGSSYNEQFF. The CDR3 DNA sequence: TGTGCCAGTAGTAGCCCCCCCCCGGGGAGCTCCTACAATGAGCAGTTCTTC.

The V and J genes are TRBV7-9 and TRBJ2-1, with D possibly TRBD1 on 5 matching bases. The V end lost 4 bases, the J end lost 2 bases, and 15 bases lay between the germline ends. The CDR3 consists of 16 residues. Germline values: CDR1 SEHNR, CDR2 FQNEAQ (reference sequence). The CDR3 region is CASSSPAGNTYNEQFF. The CDR3 DNA reads TGTGCCAGCAGCTCCCCGGCAGGGAATACCTACAATGAGCAGTTCTTC.

This clonotype occurred a few times. V and J are TRBV29-1 and TRBJ2-3; D call uncertain. Trimming stripped 0 bases from V and 2 bases from J, with 9 bases between. In germline, CDR1 is SQVTM, CDR2 ANQGSEA. The CDR3 is made up of 14 amino acids. CDR3 in amino acids: CSVEDTQLTDTQYF. The CDR3 nucleotides read TGCAGCGTTGAAGATACGCAGCTCACAGATACGCAGTATTTT.

The chain joins TRBV28 to TRBJ2-4; D perhaps matches TRBD2 (6 bases). Germline-derived CDR1 and CDR2 are MDHEN and SYDVKM. The CDR3 contains 13 residues. The V and J ends lost 6 bases and 9 bases respectively, with 15 bases between them. CDR3 residues: CASSLIQEGIQYF. CDR3 nucleotides: TGTGCCAGCAGCCTTATACAGGAGGGCATTCAGTACTTC.

J is TRBJ2-3 and V is TRBV4-2; D is uncertain. V was shortened by 1 base and J by 5 bases, with 16 bases between the two germline ends. This CDR3 is 16 amino acids long. CDR1 and CDR2 (germline): LGHNA, YNFKEQ. CDR3 sequence: CASSQAFQVPGDTQYF. DNA for the CDR3: TGTGCCAGCAGCCAAGCATTTCAGGTCCCGGGAGATACGCAGTATTTT.

V is TRBV4-3 and J is TRBJ1-2, with a weak D call TRBD1 (6 bases). The germline V gene encodes CDR1 LGHNA and CDR2 YSLEER. This CDR3 contains 15 residues. Trimming took 3 bases from V and 4 from J, leaving 15 bases between them. CDR3 residues: CASSQEPGQFYGYTF. As DNA, the CDR3 is TGCGCCAGCAGCCAGGAGCCGGGACAATTCTATGGCTACACCTTC.

In this sample, this clonotype turned up many times. V usage is TRBV12-3 or TRBV12-4 and J usage is TRBJ2-2; 8 nucleotides line up with TRBD2. The trim removed 1 base at V and 7 bases at J, leaving 8 bases unmatched. The CDR3 has 16 residues. The CDR3 protein is CASSLEPGGRHGELFF. CDR3 nucleotides: TGTGCCAGCAGTTTAGAGCCGGGGGGGAGGCACGGGGAGCTGTTTTTT.

A few counts support this clonotype. The chain links TRBV7-9 to TRBJ2-6, with 9 bases identical to TRBD1. CDR3 length: 17 amino acids. Germline lookup yields CDR1 SEHNR and CDR2 FQNEAQ (reference sequence). V lost 5 bases to trimming and J lost 1 base; unmatched junction nucleotides: 6. The CDR3 coding sequence is TGTGCCAGCAGCAACCGGGACAGGGATTCTGGGGCCAACGTCCTGACTTTC. Protein product: CASSNRDRDSGANVLTF.

This clonotype was recorded a few times. The V gene is TRBV27, the J gene TRBJ2-1; TRBD2 is a possible D gene (6 bases). With 0 bases removed from V and 5 bases from J, the gap between germline ends came to 14 bases. This CDR3 has 16 residues. CDR1 is MNHEY and CDR2 is SMNVEV in the germline V gene (reference sequence). DNA for the CDR3: TGTGCCAGCAGTTTATCGTGGGGGGAGCACCACAATGAGCAGTTCTTC. Its translation is CASSLSWGEHHNEQFF.

The genes are TRBV7-2 and TRBJ2-7; TRBD1 agrees at 10 bases. The CDR3 covers 15 residues. The J segment lost 2 bases and the V segment lost 5 bases, leaving 6 bases of the junction unmatched. The V gene's germline CDR1 is SGHTA and CDR2 FQGNSA. This chain's CDR3 is CASSIDRGRPYEQYF. DNA for the CDR3: TGTGCCAGCAGCATAGACAGGGGGCGCCCCTACGAGCAGTACTTC. Using reference TRBV7-2 and TRBJ2-7 for the parts outside the CDR3, the full variable domain is GAGVSQSPSNKVTEKGKDVELRCDPISGHTALYWYRQSLGQGLEFLIYFQGNSAPDKSGLPSDRFSAERTGGSVSTLTIQRTQQEDSAVYLCASSIDRGRPYEQYFGPGTRLTVT.

V is TRBV7-3 and J is TRBJ1-1; 10 bases align to TRBD1. The CDR3 is made up of 17 amino acids. The germline CDR1 and CDR2 sequences are SGHTA and FQGTGA. V lost 3 bases, J lost 1 base, and 8 bases stayed unmatched. CDR3 region: CASSFIRDRGKNTEAFF. The CDR3 DNA is TGTGCCAGCAGCTTCATCCGGGACAGGGGAAAGAACACTGAAGCTTTCTTT.

The V call is TRBV6-2 or TRBV6-3, the J call TRBJ2-1, with TRBD2 matching 9 bases. The CDR3 has 15 residues. The germline gives CDR1 MNHEY, CDR2 SVGEGT. The V segment lost 2 bases and the J segment 8 bases; nucleotides outside the gene matches: 7. The CDR3 DNA follows: TGTGCCAGCAGTTACGTTGGCGGGAGGGCCCATGAGCAGTTCTTC. This sequence encodes CASSYVGGRAHEQFF.

The chain uses TRBV7-6 and TRBJ1-4; 9 nucleotides line up with TRBD1. The CDR3 is made up of 14 amino acids. Germline V gene sequence: CDR1 SGHVS, CDR2 FNYEAQ. The trim removed 5 bases at V and 6 bases at J, leaving 4 bases unmatched. DNA for the CDR3: TGTGCCAGCAGCGACCGGGACAGGGATGAAAAACTGTTTTTT. It is translated as CASSDRDRDEKLFF.

V usage is TRBV20-1 and J usage is TRBJ1-2, with TRBD1 identical over 8 bases. V lost 2 bases and J lost 0; bases outside the gene matches: 5. The CDR3 has 15 amino acids. Germline lookup yields CDR1 DFQATT and CDR2 SNEGSKA (reference sequence). CDR3 nucleotide sequence: TGCAGTGCTAGATCGACAGGGGATTCTAACTATGGCTACACCTTC. This sequence encodes CSARSTGDSNYGYTF.

The V call is TRBV9, the J call TRBJ2-7, with D possibly being TRBD1 (5 bases). CDR1 is SGDLS and CDR2 is YYNGEE in the germline V gene. CDR3 length equals 14 residues. The V end was cut by 2 bases, the J end by 2 bases, with 11 bases between. CDR3 sequence reads: CASSVSDTTYEQYF. The CDR3 nucleotides read TGTGCCAGCAGCGTGTCGGACACCACCTACGAGCAGTACTTC. The full variable domain, in which reference TRBV9 and TRBJ2-7 provide the parts outside the CDR3, is DSGVTQTPKHLITATGQRVTLRCSPRSGDLSVYWYQQSLDQGLQFLIQYYNGEERAKGNILERFSAQQFPDLHSELNLSSLELGDSALYFCASSVSDTTYEQYFGPGTRLTVT.

The CDR3 reads CASGLVQGNTGELFF. CDR3 coding DNA: TGTGCTAGTGGTTTGGTACAGGGGAACACCGGGGAGCTGTTTTTT. This rearrangement joins TRBV12-5 to TRBJ2-2; D may be TRBD1 (6 bases). CDR1 is LGHNT and CDR2 is FRNRAP in the germline V gene. Trimming removed 0 bases from V and 1 base from J, with 6 bases in between. The CDR3 has 15 amino acids.

This clonotype has a count of ten or more. The chain has TRBV7-6 and TRBJ2-3; 11 nucleotides line up with TRBD2. Germline lookup yields CDR1 SGHVS and CDR2 FNYEAQ. There are 16 residues in the CDR3. The V and J ends lost 2 bases and 3 bases, in that order; junction bases with no gene match: 4. The CDR3 DNA is TGTGCCAGCAGCTTACCTAGGACTAGCGGGACAGATACGCAGTATTTT. Amino acid sequence: CASSLPRTSGTDTQYF.

This chain connects TRBV7-2 to TRBJ2-7; the match to TRBD1 covers 7 bases. From germline, CDR1 is SGHTA and CDR2 FQGNSA. The CDR3 totals 14 residues. The J segment lost 2 bases and the V segment lost 5 bases, leaving 6 bases of the junction unmatched. This CDR3 reads CASSPRTGTYEQYF. CDR3 sequence (DNA): TGTGCCAGCAGCCCACGGACAGGAACCTACGAGCAGTACTTC.

The V gene is TRBV7-9, the J gene TRBJ2-1; the match to TRBD1 covers 7 bases. Germline V gene sequence: CDR1 SEHNR, CDR2 FQNEAQ (reference sequence). Trimming cost V 5 bases and J 7 bases; bases outside gene matches: 5. There are 13 residues in the CDR3. The CDR3, as DNA: TGTGCCAGCAGCCCCGAACAGGGGAATGAGCAGTTCTTC. Protein product: CASSPEQGNEQFF.